The rows below give T cell receptor beta chains drawn from one sample of a study of tumor-infiltrating lymphocytes in localized non-small cell lung cancer. The data were produced by immunoSEQ multiplex PCR, yet TCRdb's version contains in-frame clones alone and is incomplete. The table lists about 23,000 clones, around 75% of them singletons, with approximately 5.8% in the top ten. Sample: lung tumor tissue. The receptors were sampled from a human donor with non-small cell lung cancer. Each CDR3 is given with its conserved first and last residue. Each record gives: D gene, V gene, clone size, J gene, CDR3 protein, CDR3 DNA. A D gene is named only where the DNA matches it firmly. For some rows the clone size is stated as once, few or many, or as a class when expanded; others skip it.

NA	TRBV7-3	few	TRBJ1-2	CASSPDVGYGYTF	TGTGCCAGCAGCCCGGACGTGGGCTATGGCTACACCTTC
TRBD2	TRBV7-9	NA	TRBJ2-1	CASSLTRRTSGEGNEQFF	TGTGCCAGCAGTTTAACCCGCCGGACTAGCGGGGAGGGCAATGAGCAGTTCTTC
NA	TRBV7-3	NA	TRBJ2-3	CASSLVPSTTLGSTDTQYF	TGTGCCAGCAGCCTCGTCCCTAGCACAACACTCGGGTCCACAGATACGCAGTATTTT
NA	TRBV25-1	NA	TRBJ1-2	CASSDSGRGYTF	TGTGCCAGCAGTGACTCAGGGCGCGGCTACACCTTC
NA	TRBV4-3	NA	TRBJ2-1	CASSQSPAGLNEQFF	TGCGCCAGCAGCCAATCGCCGGCAGGGCTCAATGAGCAGTTCTTC
NA	TRBV7-6	NA	TRBJ1-5	CASSLYSGNQPQHF	TGTGCCAGCAGCTTATATTCGGGCAATCAGCCCCAGCATTTT
NA	TRBV7-2	NA	TRBJ2-1	CASSFGMYGTYNEQFF	TGTGCCAGCAGCTTCGGGATGTACGGGACCTACAATGAGCAGTTCTTC
NA	TRBV9	once	TRBJ2-5	CASSPRLTLETQYF	TGTGCCAGCAGCCCGCGATTGACCTTGGAGACCCAGTACTTC
NA	TRBV7-9	NA	TRBJ1-1	CASSLVPGSSSEAFF	TGTGCCAGCAGCTTAGTACCAGGTTCTTCTAGTGAAGCTTTCTTT
NA	TRBV5-1	NA	TRBJ1-2	CASRYGAWGGVNYGYTF	TGCGCCAGCAGATATGGGGCCTGGGGTGGTGTGAACTATGGCTACACCTTC
NA	TRBV5-6	once	TRBJ2-7	CASSLGGSSYEQYF	TGTGCCAGCAGCTTGGGTGGAAGCTCCTACGAGCAGTACTTC
TRBD1	TRBV30	once	TRBJ1-2	CAWSGQGFYYTF	TGTGCCTGGAGTGGACAGGGCTTCTACTACACCTTC
NA	TRBV30	NA	TRBJ1-3	CAWSSTRRSGNTIYF	TGTGCCTGGAGTTCAACTAGAAGGTCCGGCAACACCATATATTTT
TRBD2	TRBV4-2	NA	TRBJ2-1	CASSQDPAGASDEQFF	TGTGCCAGCAGCCAAGATCCAGCGGGGGCCTCGGATGAGCAGTTCTTC
NA	TRBV10-3	few	TRBJ1-1	CAIRRETVNTEAFF	TGTGCCATCAGAAGGGAGACGGTGAACACTGAAGCTTTCTTT
NA	TRBV7-2	NA	TRBJ1-1	CASSLEVYRVNTEAFF	TGTGCCAGCAGCTTAGAGGTTTACAGGGTGAACACTGAAGCTTTCTTT
TRBD1	TRBV6-5	NA	TRBJ1-6	CASSRQGSVSPLHF	TGTGCCAGCAGTCGACAGGGCTCGGTTTCACCCCTCCACTTT
TRBD1	TRBV6-4	NA	TRBJ1-6	CASSRGTANSPLHF	TGTGCCAGCAGTCGCGGGACAGCGAATTCACCCCTCCACTTT
NA	TRBV4-2	once	TRBJ1-2	CASSQDPAYGYTF	TGTGCCAGCAGCCAAGACCCCGCATATGGCTACACCTTC
NA	TRBV15	few	TRBJ1-5	CATSRDRKIEHF	TGTGCCACCAGCAGAGATAGGAAGATTGAGCATTTT
NA	TRBV18	NA	TRBJ1-4	CASSPRDRIDEKLFF	TGTGCCAGCTCACCAAGGGACCGTATAGATGAAAAACTGTTTTTT
TRBD1	TRBV5-1	NA	TRBJ2-3	CASSAGTGVGDTQYF	TGCGCCAGCAGCGCAGGGACAGGGGTCGGAGATACGCAGTATTTT
NA	TRBV5-1	NA	TRBJ1-1	CASSLYGATEAFF	TGCGCCAGCAGCTTGTACGGGGCCACTGAAGCTTTCTTT
NA	TRBV10-3	NA	TRBJ2-1	CAISGDRRGNEQFF	TGTGCCATCTCCGGGGACCGGCGGGGCAATGAGCAGTTCTTC
NA	TRBV5-5	once	TRBJ2-7	CASGGAIHEQYF	TGTGCCAGCGGGGGGGCCATCCACGAGCAGTACTTC
TRBD2	TRBV7-2	NA	TRBJ2-1	CASSDRGGHYNEQFF	TGTGCCAGCAGCGACCGGGGGGGCCACTACAATGAGCAGTTCTTC
NA	TRBV18	NA	TRBJ2-7	CASSPRDREQYF	TGTGCCAGCTCACCTCGTGACCGCGAGCAGTACTTC
NA	TRBV10-3	NA	TRBJ1-3	CATFEGSSGNTIYF	TGTGCCACCTTTGAGGGGAGCTCTGGAAACACCATATATTTT
TRBD2	TRBV7-9	once	TRBJ2-1	CASSPAGSFNPNEQFF	TGTGCCAGCAGCCCAGCGGGGAGTTTTAACCCCAATGAGCAGTTCTTC
NA	TRBV5-5	NA	TRBJ2-7	CASSFHLEQYF	TGTGCCAGCAGCTTTCACCTCGAGCAGTACTTC
TRBD2	TRBV6-1	NA	TRBJ2-3	CASSDRLAGGAPPTDTQYF	TGTGCCAGCAGTGATCGGCTAGCGGGGGGAGCGCCTCCCACAGATACGCAGTATTTT
TRBD1	TRBV4-3	NA	TRBJ2-7	CASSQGRDRGGYEQYF	TGCGCCAGCAGCCAAGGACGGGACAGGGGGGGCTACGAGCAGTACTTC
NA	TRBV10-2	NA	TRBJ1-6	CASTPSQGVDSPLHF	TGCGCCAGCACCCCATCTCAGGGAGTGGATTCACCCCTCCACTTT
NA	TRBV14	few	TRBJ1-2	CASSSGWVYGYTF	TGTGCCAGCAGTAGCGGGTGGGTCTATGGCTACACCTTC
TRBD2	TRBV7-8	NA	TRBJ2-5	CASSLGSSGGETQYF	TGTGCCAGCAGCTTAGGATCTAGCGGGGGAGAGACCCAGTACTTC
NA	TRBV18	NA	TRBJ2-3	CASSRVGSTDTQYF	TGTGCCAGCTCCCGCGTCGGGAGCACAGATACGCAGTATTTT
NA	TRBV11-3	NA	TRBJ1-6	CASSPKGVANSPLHF	TGTGCCAGCAGCCCGAAGGGGGTAGCGAATTCACCCCTCCACTTT
NA	TRBV18	NA	TRBJ2-7	CASSDTESTSYEQYF	TGTGCCAGCTCAGATACAGAGTCTACCTCCTACGAGCAGTACTTC
NA	TRBV9	NA	TRBJ2-6	CASRSGGANVLTF	TGTGCCAGCAGGTCGGGAGGGGCCAACGTCCTGACTTTC
NA	TRBV5-1	NA	TRBJ2-3	CASRRQAPADTQYF	TGCGCCAGCAGGCGACAGGCCCCCGCAGATACGCAGTATTTT
NA	TRBV5-1	NA	TRBJ2-3	CASSWGRGVSTDTQYF	TGCGCCAGCAGTTGGGGGAGAGGGGTTAGCACAGATACGCAGTATTTT
NA	TRBV30	NA	TRBJ2-7	CAWKGQGYEQYF	TGTGCCTGGAAGGGGCAGGGCTACGAGCAGTACTTC
NA	TRBV7-2	NA	TRBJ1-6	CASSPTLTGNLHF	TGTGCCAGCAGCCCCACCCTTACAGGGAACCTCCACTTT
NA	TRBV2	few	TRBJ1-4	CASSIGGYKLFF	TGTGCCAGCTCAATCGGTGGATATAAACTGTTTTTT
NA	TRBV7-9	NA	TRBJ1-3	CASRARGSGNTIYF	TGTGCCAGCAGGGCCCGGGGGAGCGGAAACACCATATATTTT
NA	TRBV6-4	NA	TRBJ2-2	CASSDSPGPGELFF	TGTGCCAGCAGTGACTCGCCGGGGCCCGGGGAGCTGTTTTTT
NA	TRBV7-2	NA	TRBJ2-7	CASSSGGSRGEQYF	TGTGCCAGCAGCTCCGGCGGCAGCCGGGGCGAGCAGTACTTC
NA	TRBV4-3	few	TRBJ2-3	CASSPDRDSRTDTQYF	TGCGCCAGCAGCCCCGACCGGGACTCGAGAACGGATACGCAGTATTTT
NA	TRBV7-2	NA	TRBJ2-2	CASSLASGVNTGELFF	TGTGCCAGCAGCTTAGCGTCCGGGGTTAACACCGGGGAGCTGTTTTTT
NA	TRBV19	NA	TRBJ1-1	CASRPDGNTEAFF	TGTGCCAGTAGACCGGACGGGAACACTGAAGCTTTCTTT
TRBD1	TRBV4-1	NA	TRBJ1-2	CASSQEGTGSFYGYTF	TGCGCCAGCAGCCAAGAAGGGACAGGGTCGTTCTATGGCTACACCTTC
NA	TRBV4-3	once	TRBJ2-7	CASSQEVSSYEQYF	TGCGCCAGCAGCCAAGAGGTGAGCTCCTACGAGCAGTACTTC
NA	TRBV27	NA	TRBJ1-1	CASSLDPTNTEAFF	TGTGCCAGCAGTTTGGACCCGACGAACACTGAAGCTTTCTTT
TRBD2	TRBV5-1	NA	TRBJ2-1	CASSLAASGVGDEQFF	TGCGCCAGCAGCTTGGCAGCTAGCGGGGTGGGGGATGAGCAGTTCTTC
NA	TRBV6-7	NA	TRBJ2-7	CASSYSQGATYEQYF	TGTGCCAGCAGTTACTCCCAGGGAGCCACCTACGAGCAGTACTTC
NA	TRBV6-6	NA	TRBJ2-7	CASSYRQKSYEQYF	TGTGCCAGCAGTTATCGGCAGAAGTCATACGAGCAGTACTTC
NA	TRBV5-6	NA	TRBJ2-1	CASSFNRYNEQFF	TGTGCCAGCAGCTTTAACAGGTACAATGAGCAGTTCTTC
NA	TRBV10-1	NA	TRBJ1-1	CASSSGTGGTEAFF	TGCGCCAGCAGCTCCGGGACGGGGGGCACTGAAGCTTTCTTT
NA	TRBV6-5	NA	TRBJ1-6	CASSHEGPFYSPLHF	TGTGCCAGCAGTCACGAGGGACCATTCTATTCACCCCTCCACTTT
NA	TRBV4-3	NA	TRBJ1-4	CASSQEPAGSNEKLFF	TGCGCCAGCAGCCAAGAACCGGCAGGCAGTAATGAAAAACTGTTTTTT